The 18 T cell receptor beta chains listed next were all sequenced from one sample in a study of cytomegalovirus exposure and HLA in healthy donors. PCR employed 60 Vbeta and 13 Jbeta primers. Clones were read by immunoSEQ multiplex PCR, and TCRdb kept only the in-frame ones, dropping some. This table has under 300,000 clones, just over 70% appearing once. Sequenced material: PBMCs. Receptors originate from a female donor in good health and CMV-seronegative.

Only one count was recorded for this clone. The gene calls are TRBV2 and TRBJ2-1; a possible D gene is TRBD2 (6 bases). Germline V gives CDR1 SNHLY, CDR2 FYNNEI. This CDR3 has 18 residues. Deletions cut 1 base from V and 9 bases from J, with 25 bases between. CDR3 DNA sequence: TGTGCCAGCAGTGAAGGTCAAAGGATAGTTTACGGGAGCCGTGAGCAGTTCTTC. Protein product: CASSEGQRIVYGSREQFF.

J is TRBJ2-1 and V is TRBV5-6; D not certain. The V gene's germline CDR1 is SGHDT and CDR2 YYEEEE. The CDR3 extends over 15 amino acids. Trimming shortened V by 0 bases and J by 0 bases, and 7 bases separated the two germline ends. The CDR3 reads CASSLGVSSYNEQFF. CDR3 nucleotides: TGTGCCAGCAGCTTGGGCGTGAGCTCCTACAATGAGCAGTTCTTC.

The rearrangement links TRBV20-1 to TRBJ1-4; D is uncertain. The CDR3 has 11 amino acids. Germline V gene data show CDR1 as DFQATT and CDR2 as SNEGSKA (reference sequence). The CDR3 is CRGGFNEKLFF. The CDR3 DNA is TGCAGGGGCGGGTTTAATGAAAAACTGTTTTTT.

In regard to this clone: The same CDR3 arises from other DNA sequences in this sample as well. The rearrangement links TRBV5-1 to TRBJ2-6, with D unclear. The germline V and J ends were trimmed by 0 bases and 0 bases, with 4 bases remaining between them. Per germline, CDR1 SGHRS and CDR2 YFSETQ. CDR3 length: 15 residues. DNA of the CDR3: TGCGCCAGCAGCTTGGGGAGCTCTGGGGCCAACGTCCTGACTTTC. Its translation: CASSLGSSGANVLTF.

The chain employs TRBV10-2 and TRBJ2-7; 10 positions agree with TRBD2. This CDR3 is built from 14 residues. Germline trimming cut 6 bases from V and 2 bases from J; bases unmatched to any gene: 4. Germline lookup yields CDR1 WSHSY and CDR2 SAAADI. CDR3 protein: CASRELAGTYEQYF. The CDR3 DNA is TGCGCCAGCAGAGAACTAGCGGGGACCTACGAGCAGTACTTC.

The chain employs TRBV2 and TRBJ2-7; D might be TRBD1 (7 bases). In germline, CDR1 is SNHLY, CDR2 FYNNEI. The CDR3 consists of 13 residues. V lost 5 bases to trimming and J lost 7 bases, with 15 bases between them. Here the CDR3 reads CASSRGDSREQYF. DNA of the CDR3: TGTGCCAGCAGTAGGGGGGACAGTCGGGAGCAGTACTTC.

The chain employs TRBV15 and TRBJ2-5, with TRBD1 matching 8 bases. The J call may not be correct, given that the DNA end is closer to TRBJ2-7. The germline CDR1 and CDR2 sequences are LNHNV and YYDKDF (reference sequence). There are 18 residues in the CDR3. The CDR3 nucleotides are TGTGCCACCAGCAGAGTAGCCCCTTCAGTCGGACAGGGATACGAGCAGTACTTC. Encoded protein: CATSRVAPSVGQGYEQYF.

This clone was seen a few times. The chain has TRBV9 and TRBJ1-5; D is unresolved. The V end was cut by 0 bases, the J end by 4 bases, with 5 bases between. Germline V gene lookup returns CDR1 SGDLS and CDR2 YYNGEE. The CDR3 sequence is 13 residues long. The CDR3 nucleotides read TGTGCCAGCAGCGTAGATATGAATCAGCCCCAGCATTTT. Translated: CASSVDMNQPQHF.

This chain joins TRBV15 and TRBJ2-3; 7 bases agree with TRBD2. This CDR3 is 18 amino acids long. Germline CDR1 and CDR2: LNHNV and YYDKDF (reference sequence). V shed 0 bases, J shed 2 bases, and the junction held 11 bases outside the gene matches. The CDR3 protein is CATSRESGTTPNTDTQYF. For the CDR3, the DNA is TGTGCCACCAGCAGAGAAAGCGGGACGACTCCGAACACAGATACGCAGTATTTT.

The CDR3 loop is CASSLATSGGGYEQYF. DNA for the CDR3: TGTGCCAGCAGCTTAGCGACTAGCGGGGGAGGCTACGAGCAGTACTTC. This chain connects TRBV7-9 to TRBJ2-7, with 12 bases identical to TRBD2. Trimming removed 0 bases from V and 3 bases from J; junction bases left unmatched: 3. In germline, CDR1 is SEHNR, CDR2 FQNEAQ (reference sequence). CDR3 length: 16 residues.

The CDR3 protein is CASSLAAGMGGEKADTQYF. The CDR3 region has the DNA TGCGCCAGCAGCTTGGCCGCGGGGATGGGGGGGGAAAAGGCAGATACGCAGTATTTT. The chain joins TRBV5-1 to TRBJ2-3, with 7 bases that match TRBD2. CDR3 length: 19 amino acids. CDR1 and CDR2 (germline): SGHRS, YFSETQ. J lost 4 bases, V lost 0 bases, and 17 bases had no gene match.

In the case of this clone: The junction shows a germline mismatch at one end, possibly a read error. The same CDR3 can be traced to other DNA sequences in this sample. The V gene is TRBV30, the J gene TRBJ2-7; TRBD1 might be the D (6 bases). Germline V gene data show CDR1 as GTSNPN and CDR2 as SVGIG (reference sequence). The CDR3 covers 12 residues. The CDR3 coding sequence is TGTGCCTGGAATCAGGGGAGCGCGGAGCAATACTTC. Protein product: CAWNQGSAEQYF.

The rearrangement links TRBV7-3 to TRBJ2-1, with 7 bases aligning to TRBD2. CDR3 length equals 16 residues. V was clipped by 5 bases and J by 6 bases; unmatched bases: 13. CDR1 is SGHTA and CDR2 is FQGTGA in the germline V gene. The chain's CDR3 is CASSEKSGTGFNEQFF. The CDR3 bases are TGTGCCAGCAGCGAAAAGAGCGGGACTGGATTCAATGAGCAGTTCTTC.

The gene calls are TRBV19 and TRBJ2-6, with 11 bases that match TRBD1. This CDR3 contains 19 residues. The germline V gene encodes CDR1 LNHDA and CDR2 SQIVND (reference sequence). V dropped 3 bases and J dropped 2; count of bases not matched to a gene: 9. Written as DNA, the CDR3 is TGTGCCAGTAGTATGGGGCCGGGGACAGGGGGAACTGGGGCCAACGTCCTGACTTTC. It yields the protein CASSMGPGTGGTGANVLTF.

There are a few counts of this clone. V gene TRBV14 combines with J gene TRBJ1-1; D is unclear. Deletions cut 0 bases from V and 5 bases from J, with 10 bases between. Germline CDR1 reads SGHDN; CDR2 reads FVKESK. The CDR3 has 14 residues. CDR3: CASSQDTTRTEAFF. The DNA for the CDR3 is TGTGCCAGCAGCCAAGACACTACGCGGACTGAAGCTTTCTTT. Supplemented by reference TRBV14 and TRBJ1-1, the full variable domain reads EAGVTQFPSHSVIEKGQTVTLRCDPISGHDNLYWYRRVMGKEIKFLLHFVKESKQDESGMPNNRFLAERTGGTYSTLKVQPAELEDSGVYFCASSQDTTRTEAFFGQGTRLTVV.

This clone was seen a few times. The chain carries TRBV5-4 and TRBJ1-6; 9 bases are a match to TRBD1. Germline values: CDR1 SGHNT, CDR2 YYREEE (reference sequence). This CDR3 spans 16 amino acids. V gave up 4 bases and J gave up 10 bases; unmatched junction bases: 12. The CDR3 region is CASSPGTGRVESPLHF. The CDR3 DNA follows: TGTGCCAGCAGCCCTGGGACAGGGAGAGTGGAGTCACCCCTCCACTTT.

The chain employs TRBV6-5 and TRBJ2-7; weak D call: TRBD1 (6 bases). The CDR3 loop spans 14 amino acids. V was trimmed by 5 bases and J by 4 bases, leaving 15 bases between them. CDR1 is MNHEY and CDR2 is SVGAGI in the germline V gene. CDR3 region: CASSGTGSRYEQYF. Written as DNA, the CDR3 is TGTGCCAGCAGTGGAACAGGGTCTCGTTACGAGCAGTACTTC.

This clone was counted only a few times. The chain employs TRBV6-5 and TRBJ1-2; maybe TRBD1 (5 bases). CDR3 length equals 13 residues. Between the trimmed V and J ends, which lost 6 bases and 0 bases, there was a span of 8 bases. Germline CDR1 is MNHEY and CDR2 is SVGAGI. CDR3 region: CASSDRANYGYTF. The CDR3 bases are TGTGCCAGCAGCGACAGAGCTAACTATGGCTACACCTTC.